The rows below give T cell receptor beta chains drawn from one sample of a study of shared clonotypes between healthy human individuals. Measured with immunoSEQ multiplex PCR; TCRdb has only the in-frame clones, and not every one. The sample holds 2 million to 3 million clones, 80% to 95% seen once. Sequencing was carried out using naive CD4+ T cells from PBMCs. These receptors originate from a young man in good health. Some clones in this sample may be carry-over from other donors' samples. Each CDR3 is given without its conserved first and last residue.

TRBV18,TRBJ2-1,ASSLQAGGPYNEQF
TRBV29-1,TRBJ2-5,SVESGDTQETQY
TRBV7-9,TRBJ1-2,ASSSTGEIGYT
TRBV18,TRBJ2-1,ASSPSGTTHNEQF
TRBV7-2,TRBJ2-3,ASSSGRGLAGGDTQY
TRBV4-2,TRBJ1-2,ASSQAGRRQDGYT
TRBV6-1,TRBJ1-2,ASRGGQGDGGYT
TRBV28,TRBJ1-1,ASSLGNTIEAF
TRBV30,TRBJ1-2,AWLQGADYGYT
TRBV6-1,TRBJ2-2,ASSLGLPTGELF
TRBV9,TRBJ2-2,ASSVFPGTGELF
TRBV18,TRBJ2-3,ASSPPVTLTDTQY
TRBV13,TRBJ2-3,ASSNRGADTQY
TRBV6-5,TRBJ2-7,ASSYWRGAYEQY
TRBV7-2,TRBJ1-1,ASSLRAGGAGNTEAF
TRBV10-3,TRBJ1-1,AIRRGQDTEAF
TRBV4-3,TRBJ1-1,ASSQEMAATPEAF
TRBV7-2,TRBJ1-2,ASSLAIGTDFYGYT
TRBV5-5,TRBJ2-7,ASSSTPEGPYEQY
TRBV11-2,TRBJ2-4,ASSFGQAIAKNIQY
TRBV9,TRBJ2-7,ASSVGEGPYEQY
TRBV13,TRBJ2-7,ASSSIPLGGLQDYEQY
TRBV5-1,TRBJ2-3,ASSLPWREELTDTQY
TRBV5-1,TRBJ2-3,ASSFGLAGVTDTQY
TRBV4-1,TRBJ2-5,ASSRPSAGGKETQY
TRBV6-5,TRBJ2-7,ASSYSRVGTYEQY
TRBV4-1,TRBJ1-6,ASSQSPVGYNSPLH
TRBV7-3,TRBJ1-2,ASSLRDGLDGYT
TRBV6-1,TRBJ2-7,ASRILVTEQY
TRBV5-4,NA,ASSFSGSRPYEQY
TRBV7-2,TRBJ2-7,ASSLLGTSGTYEQY
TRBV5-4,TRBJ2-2,ASSLVAGGGELF
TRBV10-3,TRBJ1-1,AISGPMNTEAF
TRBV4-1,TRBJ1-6,ASSHFGTSPNKTSPLH
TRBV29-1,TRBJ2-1,SVHIAGLGYNEQF
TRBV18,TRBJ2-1,ASSPLAGGVYNEQF
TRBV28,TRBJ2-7,ASSFYSSSPYEQY
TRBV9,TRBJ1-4,ASSVAGAGEKLF
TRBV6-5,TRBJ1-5,ASSPQGRYQPQH
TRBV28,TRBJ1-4,ASSRTATNEKLF
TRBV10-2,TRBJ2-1,ASRDPSGSSYNEQF